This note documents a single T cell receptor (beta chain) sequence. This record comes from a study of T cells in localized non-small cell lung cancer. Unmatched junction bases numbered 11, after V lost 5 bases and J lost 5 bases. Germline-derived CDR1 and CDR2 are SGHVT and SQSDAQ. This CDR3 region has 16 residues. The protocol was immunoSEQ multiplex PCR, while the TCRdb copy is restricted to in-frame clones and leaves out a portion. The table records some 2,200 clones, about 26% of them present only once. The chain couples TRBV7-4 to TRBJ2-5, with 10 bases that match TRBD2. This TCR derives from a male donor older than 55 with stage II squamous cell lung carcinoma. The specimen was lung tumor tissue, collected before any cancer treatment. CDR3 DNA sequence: TGTGCCAGCAGCCAACCCAAACTTAGCGGGAGGGAGACCCAGTACTTC. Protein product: CASSQPKLSGRETQYF.